Listed here are 26 T cell receptor beta chains from one sample, sequenced in a study of T cell repertoires in cytomegalovirus infection. The antigens these receptors bind are not known. TCRdb itself ran the reads through MiXCR, one entry per CDR3 protein. The table has hundreds of thousands of distinct CDR3 sequences, approximately 32% seen once. The material was cultured PBMCs, obtained from culture after CMV antigen stimulation. The receptor set was obtained from a human donor in good health (CMV status not recorded). Some clones in this sample may be carry-over from other donors' samples.

The rearrangement links TRBV7-9 to TRBJ2-1; 8 bases fit TRBD1. CDR1 SEHNR and CDR2 FQNEAQ come from the germline V gene (reference sequence). J was trimmed by 3 bases and V by 1 base; bases with no gene match: 5. The length of the CDR3 is 16 residues. The CDR3, as DNA: TGTGCCAGCAGCTTAGTGGTGACAGGGGTCTACAATGAGCAGTTCTTC. Protein sequence: CASSLVVTGVYNEQFF.

A single count supports this clonotype. The V gene is TRBV12-3 or TRBV12-4, the J gene TRBJ1-2, with TRBD1 matching 8 bases. V trimming: 3 bases; J trimming: 6 bases; junction bases outside the gene matches: 9. This CDR3 is 15 amino acids long. CDR3: CASSFRAGGSDGYTF. The CDR3 DNA reads TGTGCCAGCAGTTTCCGGGCAGGGGGCTCAGATGGCTACACCTTC.

This clonotype was detected only a few times. The chain carries TRBV28 and TRBJ2-3; TRBD1 agrees at 8 bases. This CDR3 spans 15 amino acids. Per germline, CDR1 MDHEN and CDR2 SYDVKM. V dropped 4 bases and J dropped 6; count of bases not matched to a gene: 9. The chain's CDR3 is CASSSSGTGDDTQYF. DNA of the CDR3: TGTGCCAGCAGTTCATCCGGGACAGGAGACGATACGCAGTATTTT.

This clonotype has only a few counts. This chain connects TRBV28 to TRBJ2-3; possibly TRBD1 or TRBD2 for D (5 bases each). The CDR3 length is 13 residues. Germline V CDR1 and CDR2: MDHEN, SYDVKM. Trimming removed 10 bases from V and 5 bases from J, with 16 bases in between. The CDR3 reads CATLWGIKDTQYF. DNA for the CDR3: TGTGCCACCCTGTGGGGGATCAAAGATACGCAGTATTTT.

The gene calls are TRBV5-1 and TRBJ2-7; D call uncertain. V was trimmed by 0 bases and J by 2 bases, leaving 12 bases between them. CDR3 length: 15 amino acids. Per the germline V gene, CDR1 is SGHRS and CDR2 is YFSETQ. The CDR3: CASSLASTSTYEQYF. In DNA, the CDR3 is TGCGCCAGCAGCTTGGCGAGTACGTCGACCTACGAGCAGTACTTC. The whole variable domain, remainder taken from reference TRBV5-1 and TRBJ2-7, is KAGVTQTPRYLIKTRGQQVTLSCSPISGHRSVSWYQQTPGQGLQFLFEYFSETQRNKGNFPGRFSGRQFSNSRSEMNVSTLELGDSALYLCASSLASTSTYEQYFGPGTRLTVT.

This clonotype was seen more than once but under ten times. The rearrangement joins TRBV5-4 to TRBJ2-7; no clear D. V gave up 1 base and J gave up 5 bases, with 10 bases separating them. Per germline, CDR1 SGHNT and CDR2 YYREEE (reference sequence). The CDR3 loop spans 13 amino acids. CDR3 residues: CASSLQLSDEQYF. The CDR3 coding sequence is TGTGCCAGCAGCTTGCAACTATCGGACGAGCAGTACTTC.

This clonotype has just a few counts. The genes are TRBV7-2 and TRBJ2-1, with 9 bases lining up with TRBD2. The CDR3 runs 16 residues. From germline, CDR1 is SGHTA and CDR2 FQGNSA. Trimming cost V 2 bases and J 2 bases; bases outside gene matches: 4. The CDR3 sequence: CASSLSSGNPYNEQFF. Here the CDR3 DNA reads TGTGCCAGCAGCTTATCTAGCGGGAACCCCTACAATGAGCAGTTCTTC.

V usage is TRBV7-2 and J usage is TRBJ2-7; 7 bases align to TRBD2. This CDR3 is built from 14 residues. Trimming removed 5 bases from V and 6 bases from J; junction bases left unmatched: 10. The germline V gene encodes CDR1 SGHTA and CDR2 FQGNSA. DNA for the CDR3: TGTGCCAGCAGCCCACGGTTGACGGGAGGCGAGCAGTACTTC. Its translation is CASSPRLTGGEQYF.

This clonotype has just a few counts. The rearrangement joins TRBV5-4 to TRBJ1-5; possibly TRBD1 for D (5 bases). The CDR3 has 16 amino acids. V gave up 0 bases and J gave up 5 bases, with 15 bases separating them. The V gene's germline CDR1 is SGHNT and CDR2 YYREEE (reference sequence). Here the CDR3 DNA reads TGTGCCAGCAGCTTGGCGGGGGGATCGGTCGATCAGCCCCAGCATTTT. Translation: CASSLAGGSVDQPQHF. Filled out from reference TRBV5-4 and TRBJ1-5, the complete variable domain reads ETGVTQSPTHLIKTRGQQVTLRCSSQSGHNTVSWYQQALGQGPQFIFQYYREEENGRGNFPPRFSGLQFPNYSSELNVNALELDDSALYLCASSLAGGSVDQPQHFGDGTRLSIL.

In its sample, this clonotype was seen a few times. The CDR3, as DNA: TGTGCCAGCAGTTTAGGGTGGTACACCGGGGAGCTGTTTTTT. This codes for CASSLGWYTGELFF. The chain employs TRBV12-3 or TRBV12-4 and TRBJ2-2; no definite D call. CDR3 length equals 14 residues. V lost 1 base to trimming and J lost 3 bases, with 6 bases between them.

This clonotype has at least ten counts. This chain uses TRBV5-1 with TRBJ2-1, with D possibly matching TRBD2 (6 bases). CDR1 and CDR2 (germline): SGHRS, YFSETQ. Trimming pared 0 bases from V and 0 bases from J, leaving 7 bases between. The CDR3 is 15 residues long. CDR3 nucleotides: TGCGCCAGCAGCTTGGACGGGAGCTCCTACAATGAGCAGTTCTTC. This codes for CASSLDGSSYNEQFF.

This chain joins TRBV5-1 and TRBJ1-1; 7 bases map to TRBD1. V lost 4 bases and J lost 1; bases outside the gene matches: 10. The CDR3 is made up of 16 amino acids. Germline CDR1 and CDR2: SGHRS and YFSETQ. In DNA, the CDR3 is TGCGCCAGCAGCATGGGGCGACAGGGACCGAACACTGAAGCTTTCTTT. Amino acid sequence: CASSMGRQGPNTEAFF.

This clonotype was observed a handful of times. This sequence joins TRBV19 and TRBJ2-1; 12 bases agree with TRBD2. The V segment lost 7 bases and the J segment 6 bases; nucleotides outside the gene matches: 16. CDR3 length equals 18 residues. Germline V gene lookup returns CDR1 LNHDA and CDR2 SQIVND (reference sequence). The CDR3 reads CASTIRPGLAGGINEQFF. CDR3 DNA: TGTGCCAGTACCATCCGCCCCGGGCTAGCGGGGGGGATCAATGAGCAGTTCTTC.

The gene calls are TRBV11-3 and TRBJ2-1; 10 bases are shared with TRBD2. With V trimmed by 4 bases and J by 4 bases, 4 bases remained unmatched. Germline assignment: CDR1 SGHNT and CDR2 YENEEA. This CDR3 has 15 residues. As DNA, the CDR3 is TGTGCCAGCAGCTCTCTAGCGGGGGTATACAATGAGCAGTTCTTC. Protein product: CASSSLAGVYNEQFF.

This clonotype was observed many times. V gene TRBV7-3 combines with J gene TRBJ2-3; no definite D call. CDR1 and CDR2 (germline): SGHTA, FQGTGA. V was pared by 1 base and J by 4 bases, with 9 bases between. This CDR3 is 14 amino acids long. CDR3 residues: CASSLIPKADTQYF. The CDR3 coding sequence is TGTGCCAGCAGCTTAATCCCCAAAGCAGATACGCAGTATTTT.

The V call is TRBV19, the J call TRBJ2-5; D unclear. Trimming stripped 2 bases from V and 4 bases from J, with 11 bases between. CDR1 and CDR2 (germline): LNHDA, SQIVND (reference sequence). The CDR3 loop spans 14 amino acids. CDR3 sequence reads: CASSINSAGETQYF. The CDR3 coding sequence is TGTGCCAGTAGTATAAATTCGGCTGGAGAGACCCAGTACTTC. Supplemented by reference TRBV19 and TRBJ2-5, the full variable domain reads DGGITQSPKYLFRKEGQNVTLSCEQNLNHDAMYWYRQDPGQGLRLIYYSQIVNDFQKGDIAEGYSVSREKKESFPLTVTSAQKNPTAFYLCASSINSAGETQYFGPGTRLLVL.

This chain uses TRBV11-3 with TRBJ2-2; TRBD2 agrees at 10 bases. The V segment lost 5 bases and the J segment 7 bases; nucleotides outside the gene matches: 10. The CDR3 consists of 16 residues. The germline CDR1 and CDR2 sequences are SGHNT and YENEEA. The CDR3 spells CASSQGSGGPSGELFF. The CDR3 nucleotides are TGTGCCAGCAGCCAGGGTAGCGGGGGGCCCAGCGGGGAGCTGTTTTTT.

V and J are TRBV28 and TRBJ2-3; D not certain. The V end was cut by 3 bases, the J end by 2 bases, with 9 bases between. The germline V gene encodes CDR1 MDHEN and CDR2 SYDVKM. This CDR3 has 14 amino acids. The CDR3 coding sequence is TGTGCCAGCAGTTTCGGCGGTTTCACAGATACGCAGTATTTT. This gives the protein CASSFGGFTDTQYF.

In its sample, this clonotype was seen many times. This sequence joins TRBV7-2 and TRBJ2-1; D is unclear. This CDR3 is built from 13 residues. Between the trimmed V and J ends, which lost 4 bases and 7 bases, there was a span of 11 bases. CDR1 and CDR2 from the germline V gene are SGHTA and FQGNSA. DNA for the CDR3: TGTGCCAGCAGCTCAGCTAGGTTTAATGAGCAGTTCTTC. This gives the protein CASSSARFNEQFF.

The V gene is TRBV6-1, the J gene TRBJ2-3; 13 bases fit TRBD2. The CDR3 has 16 residues. The ends lost 2 bases at V and 5 bases at J; junction bases unmatched: 4. Germline lookup yields CDR1 MNHNS and CDR2 SASEGT. CDR3 sequence (DNA): TGTGCCAGCAGTGAAAGGACTAGCGGGAGAAAAGATACGCAGTATTTT. As protein: CASSERTSGRKDTQYF.

The rearrangement links TRBV6-8 to TRBJ2-7; unclear D gene. The ends were cut back, 7 bases at V and 0 bases at J, with 16 bases in the middle. CDR1 MNHGY and CDR2 SAAAGT come from the germline V gene. CDR3 length equals 15 residues. As DNA, the CDR3 is TGTGCCAGCACCAAAGCAGGACGGCACTCCTACGAGCAGTACTTC. Amino acid sequence: CASTKAGRHSYEQYF.

The chain employs TRBV6-2 or TRBV6-3 and TRBJ2-1; TRBD1 agrees at 8 bases. CDR1 and CDR2 (germline): MNHEY, SVGEGT. V dropped 6 bases and J dropped 9; count of bases not matched to a gene: 10. CDR3 length equals 14 residues. CDR3 amino acids: CASSQTGESSEQFF. The CDR3 bases are TGTGCCAGCAGCCAGACAGGGGAAAGTAGTGAGCAGTTCTTC.

This clonotype was detected ten times or more. One end of the junction is discordant with germline, which a read error may explain. The chain carries TRBV5-1 and TRBJ1-5, with TRBD1 matching over 7 bases. Germline V gene sequence: CDR1 SGHRS, CDR2 YFSETQ. The CDR3 is 13 residues long. The CDR3 spells CASSLQGDQPQHF. CDR3 DNA: TGTGCCAGCAGTCTCCAGGGGGATCAGCCCCAGCATTTT.

This clonotype was recorded a few times. V is TRBV28 and J is TRBJ2-3; 10 nucleotides agree with TRBD2. The CDR3 is 17 residues long. Trimming cost V 4 bases and J 5 bases; bases outside gene matches: 12. Germline V gene sequence: CDR1 MDHEN, CDR2 SYDVKM. The CDR3 sequence: CASSSLRSGRAKDTQYF. In DNA, the CDR3 is TGTGCCAGCAGTTCCCTGAGGAGCGGGAGGGCCAAAGATACGCAGTATTTT.

This clonotype was observed many times. The chain employs TRBV7-6 and TRBJ2-7; D is tentatively TRBD1 or TRBD2 (5 bases each). The germline gives CDR1 SGHVS, CDR2 FNYEAQ. V was trimmed by 6 bases and J by 2 bases, leaving 14 bases between them. The CDR3 totals 14 residues. CDR3 bases: TGTGCCAGCAGTATCAGGGACGGAGCCTACGAGCAGTACTTC. Translation gives CASSIRDGAYEQYF.

V and J are TRBV5-1 and TRBJ2-7; TRBD1 matches 9 bases. Losses at the gene ends were 4 bases for V and 6 bases for J; bases not matched to a gene: 8. Germline CDR1 is SGHRS and CDR2 is YFSETQ. The CDR3 runs to 14 residues. The CDR3 sequence is CASSPGTGRGEQYF. The CDR3 nucleotides are TGCGCCAGCAGCCCCGGGACAGGGAGAGGCGAGCAGTACTTC.